This entry features one TCR beta chain sequence. Antigen specificity is unknown. Blood was drawn at the time of colonoscopy. The sample is drawn from a study of pediatric ulcerative colitis. Study outcomes and limitations: A couple of patients had blood samples with substantially reduced template counts.

CDR1 is SNHLY, CDR2 FYNNEI, per germline. V dropped 7 bases and J dropped 2 bases, with 17 bases sitting between them. CDR3 length equals 15 residues. The assay was run at survey level. Samples were sequenced at Survey level, maximum 500,000 reads. Assay used: immunoSEQ multiplex PCR; TCRdb lists only in-frame clones, some missing. In the table there are about 36,000 clones, approximately 87% of which are singletons. Sequenced sample: blood. The TCR was taken from a girl between 5 and 17 years old with moderate ulcerative colitis. The chain couples TRBV2 to TRBJ2-5; D is unresolved. The CDR3 region has the DNA TGTGCCAGCACTGAGGATTTTACGGTTCAAGAGACCCAGTACTTC. Its protein product is CASTEDFTVQETQYF.